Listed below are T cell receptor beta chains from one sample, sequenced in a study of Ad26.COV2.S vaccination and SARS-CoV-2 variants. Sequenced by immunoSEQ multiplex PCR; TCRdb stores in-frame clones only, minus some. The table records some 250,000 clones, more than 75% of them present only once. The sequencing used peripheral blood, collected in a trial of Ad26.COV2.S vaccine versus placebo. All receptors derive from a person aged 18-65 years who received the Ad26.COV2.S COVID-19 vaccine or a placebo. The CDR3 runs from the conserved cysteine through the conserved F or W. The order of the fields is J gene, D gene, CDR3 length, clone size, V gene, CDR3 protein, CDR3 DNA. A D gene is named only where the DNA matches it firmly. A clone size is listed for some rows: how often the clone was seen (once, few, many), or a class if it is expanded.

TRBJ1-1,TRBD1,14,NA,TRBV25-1,CASSEEGADTEAFF,TGTGCCAGCAGTGAGGAGGGGGCGGACACTGAAGCTTTCTTT
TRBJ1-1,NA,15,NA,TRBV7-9,CASSLSGLGSTEAFF,TGTGCCAGCAGCTTATCAGGGCTTGGAAGCACTGAAGCTTTCTTT
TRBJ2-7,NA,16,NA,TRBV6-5,CASSYANRVPPSEQYF,TGTGCCAGCAGTTACGCAAACAGGGTTCCCCCGAGCGAGCAGTACTTC
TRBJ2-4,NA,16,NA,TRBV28,CASSVTGGLAKNIQYF,TGTGCCAGCAGTGTCACAGGAGGACTAGCCAAAAACATTCAGTACTTC
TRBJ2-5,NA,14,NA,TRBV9,CASSVGDPQETQYF,TGTGCCAGCAGCGTAGGGGACCCCCAAGAGACCCAGTACTTC
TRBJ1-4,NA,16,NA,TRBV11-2,CASSPPVLAQGEKLFF,TGTGCCAGCAGCCCCCCTGTGTTGGCCCAGGGTGAAAAACTGTTTTTT
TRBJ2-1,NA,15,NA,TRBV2,CASRRWGSSYNEQFF,TGTGCCAGCAGGCGATGGGGTAGCTCCTACAATGAGCAGTTCTTC
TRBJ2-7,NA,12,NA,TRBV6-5,CASLLPGGEQYF,TGTGCCAGCTTGCTGCCTGGTGGGGAGCAGTACTTC
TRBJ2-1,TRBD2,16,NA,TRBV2,CASSEARGLAGGEQFF,TGTGCCAGCAGTGAAGCTCGGGGACTAGCGGGAGGAGAGCAGTTCTTC
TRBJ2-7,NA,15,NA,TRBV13,CASSLAGTQSYEQYF,TGTGCCAGCAGCTTAGCCGGGACACAATCCTACGAGCAGTACTTC
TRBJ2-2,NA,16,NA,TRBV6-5,CASSYSIGGGSGELFF,TGTGCCAGCAGTTACTCGATTGGGGGTGGGTCCGGGGAGCTGTTTTTT
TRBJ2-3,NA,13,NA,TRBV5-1,CASSLGPTDTQYF,TGCGCCAGCAGCTTGGGGCCTACAGATACGCAGTATTTT
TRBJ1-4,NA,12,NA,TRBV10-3,CAISEVREKLFF,TGTGCCATCAGTGAGGTACGGGAAAAACTGTTTTTT
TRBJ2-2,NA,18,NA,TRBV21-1,CASSKARQGRGQTGELFF,TGTGCCAGCAGCAAAGCCAGGCAAGGCAGGGGGCAGACCGGGGAGCTGTTTTTT
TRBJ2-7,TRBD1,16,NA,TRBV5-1,CASSLGGVQGAYEQYF,TGCGCCAGCAGCCTCGGTGGGGTACAGGGGGCCTACGAGCAGTACTTC
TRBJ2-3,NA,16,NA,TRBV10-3,CAISDGGTVSTDTQYF,TGTGCCATCAGTGACGGCGGGACAGTTAGCACAGATACGCAGTATTTT
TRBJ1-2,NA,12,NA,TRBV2,CASRPDSYGYTF,TGTGCCAGCAGGCCGGACAGCTATGGCTACACCTTC
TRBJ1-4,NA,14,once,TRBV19,CASSMTATNEKLFF,TGTGCCAGTAGTATGACGGCAACTAATGAAAAACTGTTTTTT
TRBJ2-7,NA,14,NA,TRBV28,CASSFVREPYEQYF,TGTGCCAGCAGTTTTGTCCGGGAACCCTACGAGCAGTACTTC
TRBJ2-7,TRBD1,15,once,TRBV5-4,CASSRSGTGGDEQYF,TGTGCCAGCAGCCGTTCCGGGACAGGGGGGGACGAGCAGTACTTC
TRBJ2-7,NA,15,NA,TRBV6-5,CASSPSGGGAYEQYF,TGTGCCAGCAGCCCCTCGGGCGGGGGCGCGTACGAGCAGTACTTC
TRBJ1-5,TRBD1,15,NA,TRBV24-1,CATSAGTGINRPQHF,TGTGCCACCAGTGCCGGGACAGGGATCAATCGGCCCCAGCATTTT
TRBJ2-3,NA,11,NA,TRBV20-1,CSAAAGDTQYF,TGCAGTGCCGCAGCGGGAGATACGCAGTATTTT
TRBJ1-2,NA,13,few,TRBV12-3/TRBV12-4,CASSLGPRGGYTF,TGTGCCAGCAGTCTCGGGCCCCGGGGGGGCTACACCTTC
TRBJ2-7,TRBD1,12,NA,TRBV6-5,CASSSTGGEQYF,TGTGCCAGCAGTTCCACAGGGGGCGAGCAGTACTTC
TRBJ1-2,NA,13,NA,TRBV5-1,CASSPDPEVRYTF,TGCGCCAGCAGCCCGGACCCGGAGGTGCGCTACACCTTC
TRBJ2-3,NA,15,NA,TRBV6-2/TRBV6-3,CASSPVDFPRDTQYF,TGTGCCAGCAGCCCCGTGGACTTCCCCCGCGATACGCAGTATTTT
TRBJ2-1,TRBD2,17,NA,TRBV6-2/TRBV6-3,CASSYTSRAGGENEQFF,TGTGCCAGCAGTTATACTTCTAGGGCGGGAGGTGAAAATGAGCAGTTCTTC